The entry below gives a single TCR beta chain sequence along with its context. No antigen is known for it. Sequencing was performed with immunoSEQ multiplex PCR; in TCRdb, only in-frame clones are kept and a portion is missing. The sample has more than 9,500 clones, over 60% seen once. The data originate from a study of graft-versus-host responses after intestinal transplantation. Study as a whole: Recipients underwent multivisceral, liver-intestinal, or isolated intestinal transplants.

Study-level points and caveats: Recipient marrow harbored GvH clones, some of which surfaced first in ileum or blood.

This CDR3 region has 15 residues. From germline, CDR1 is MNHNS and CDR2 SASEGT. The germline V and J ends were trimmed by 5 bases and 4 bases, with 15 bases remaining between them. This TCR was recovered from a human patient who received an intestinal transplant, so some T cells may come from the graft donor. Sequencing used PBMCs, obtained roughly 490 days after intestinal transplant. The V gene is TRBV6-1, the J gene TRBJ1-5, with D possibly being TRBD1 (5 bases). DNA for the CDR3: TGTGCCAGCAGTTTTGGCGGGACGGTAAATCAGCCCCAGCATTTT. It encodes CASSFGGTVNQPQHF.